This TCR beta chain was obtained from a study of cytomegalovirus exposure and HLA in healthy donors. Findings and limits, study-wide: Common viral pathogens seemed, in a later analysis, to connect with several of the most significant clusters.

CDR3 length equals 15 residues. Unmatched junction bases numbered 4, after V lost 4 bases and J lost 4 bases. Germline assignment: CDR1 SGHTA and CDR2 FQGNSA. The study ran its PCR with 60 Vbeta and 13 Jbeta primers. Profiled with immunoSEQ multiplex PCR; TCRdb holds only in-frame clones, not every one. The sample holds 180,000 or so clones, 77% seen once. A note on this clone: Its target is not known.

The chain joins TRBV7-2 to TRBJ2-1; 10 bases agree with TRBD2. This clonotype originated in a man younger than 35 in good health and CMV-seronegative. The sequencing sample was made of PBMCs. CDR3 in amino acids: CASSSPSGSYNEQFF. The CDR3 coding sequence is TGTGCCAGCAGCTCCCCTAGCGGGAGTTACAATGAGCAGTTCTTC.